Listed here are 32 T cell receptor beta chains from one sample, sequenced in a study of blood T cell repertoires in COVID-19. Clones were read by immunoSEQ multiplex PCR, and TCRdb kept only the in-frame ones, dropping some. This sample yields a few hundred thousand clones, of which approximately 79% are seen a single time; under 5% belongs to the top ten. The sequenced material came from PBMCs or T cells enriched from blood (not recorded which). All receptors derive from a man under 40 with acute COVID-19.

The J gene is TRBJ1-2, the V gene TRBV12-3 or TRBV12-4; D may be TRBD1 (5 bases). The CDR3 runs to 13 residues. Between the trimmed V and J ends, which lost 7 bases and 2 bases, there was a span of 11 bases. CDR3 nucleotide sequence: TGTGCCAGCACTTTGAGGACAAACTATGGCTACACCTTC. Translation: CASTLRTNYGYTF.

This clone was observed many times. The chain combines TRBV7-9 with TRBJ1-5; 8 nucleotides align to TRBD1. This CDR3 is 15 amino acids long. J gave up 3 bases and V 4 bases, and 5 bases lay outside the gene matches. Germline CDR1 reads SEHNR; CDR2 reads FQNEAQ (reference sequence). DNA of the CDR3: TGTGCCAGCAGCTCGACAGGGGCTTACAATCAGCCCCAGCATTTT. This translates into CASSSTGAYNQPQHF.

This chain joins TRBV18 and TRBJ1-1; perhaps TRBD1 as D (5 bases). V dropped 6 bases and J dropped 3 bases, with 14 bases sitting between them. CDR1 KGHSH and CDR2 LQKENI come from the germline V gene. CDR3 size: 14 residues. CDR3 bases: TGTGCCAGCTCGCCGACAGTCTCCTACACTGAAGCTTTCTTT. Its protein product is CASSPTVSYTEAFF.

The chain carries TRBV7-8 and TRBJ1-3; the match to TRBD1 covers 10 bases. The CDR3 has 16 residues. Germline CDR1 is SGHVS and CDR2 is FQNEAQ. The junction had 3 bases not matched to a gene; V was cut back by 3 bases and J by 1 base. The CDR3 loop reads CASSFGTGASGNTIYF. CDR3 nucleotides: TGTGCCAGCAGCTTCGGGACAGGGGCTTCTGGAAACACCATATATTTT.

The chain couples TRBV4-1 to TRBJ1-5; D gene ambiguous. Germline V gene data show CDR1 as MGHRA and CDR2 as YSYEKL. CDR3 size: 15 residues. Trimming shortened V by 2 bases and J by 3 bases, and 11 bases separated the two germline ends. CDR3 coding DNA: TGCGCCAGCAGCCAACGGAGCAGCGTCAATCAGCCCCAGCATTTT. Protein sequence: CASSQRSSVNQPQHF.

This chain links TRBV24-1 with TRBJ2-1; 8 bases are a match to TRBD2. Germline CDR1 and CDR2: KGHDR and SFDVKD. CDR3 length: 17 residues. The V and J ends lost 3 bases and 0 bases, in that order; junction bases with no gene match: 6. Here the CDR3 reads CATSDPQSGSSYNEQFF. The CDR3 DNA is TGTGCCACCAGTGATCCCCAAAGCGGGAGCTCCTACAATGAGCAGTTCTTC.

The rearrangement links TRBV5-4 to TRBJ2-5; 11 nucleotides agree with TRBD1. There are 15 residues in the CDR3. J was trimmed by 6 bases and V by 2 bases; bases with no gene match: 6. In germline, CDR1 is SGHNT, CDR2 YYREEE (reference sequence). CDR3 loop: CASSLGTGGWKTQYF. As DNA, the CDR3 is TGTGCCAGCAGCTTAGGGACAGGGGGTTGGAAGACCCAGTACTTC.

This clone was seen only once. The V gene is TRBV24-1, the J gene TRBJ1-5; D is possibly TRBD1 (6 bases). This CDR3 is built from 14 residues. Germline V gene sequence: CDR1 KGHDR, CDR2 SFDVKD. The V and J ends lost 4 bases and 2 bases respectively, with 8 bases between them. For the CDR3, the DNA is TGTGCCACCAGTGACCGGACAGGCAATCAGCCCCAGCATTTT. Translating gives CATSDRTGNQPQHF.

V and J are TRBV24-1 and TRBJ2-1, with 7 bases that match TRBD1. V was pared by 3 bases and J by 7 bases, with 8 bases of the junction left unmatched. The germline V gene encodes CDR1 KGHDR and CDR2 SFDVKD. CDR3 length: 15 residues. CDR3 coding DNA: TGTGCCACCAGTGATACGGGCAGGGGGATGAATGAGCAGTTCTTC. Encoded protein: CATSDTGRGMNEQFF.

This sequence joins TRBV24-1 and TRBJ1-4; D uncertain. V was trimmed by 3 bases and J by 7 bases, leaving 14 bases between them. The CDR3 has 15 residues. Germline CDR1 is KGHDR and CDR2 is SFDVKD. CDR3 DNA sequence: TGTGCCACCAGTGATCCCCGACTTGCCCCTGAAAAACTGTTTTTT. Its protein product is CATSDPRLAPEKLFF.

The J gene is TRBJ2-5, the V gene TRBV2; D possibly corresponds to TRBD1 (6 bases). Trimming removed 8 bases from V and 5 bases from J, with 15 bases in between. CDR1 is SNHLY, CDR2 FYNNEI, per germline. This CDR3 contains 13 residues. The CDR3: CASQGSGVETQYF. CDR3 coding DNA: TGTGCCAGCCAGGGGAGCGGTGTTGAGACCCAGTACTTC.

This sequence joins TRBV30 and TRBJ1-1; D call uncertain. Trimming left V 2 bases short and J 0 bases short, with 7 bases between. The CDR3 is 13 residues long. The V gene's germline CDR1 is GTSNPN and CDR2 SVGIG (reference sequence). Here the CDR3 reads CAWSLTVNTEAFF. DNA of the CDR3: TGTGCCTGGAGTTTGACTGTGAACACTGAAGCTTTCTTT.

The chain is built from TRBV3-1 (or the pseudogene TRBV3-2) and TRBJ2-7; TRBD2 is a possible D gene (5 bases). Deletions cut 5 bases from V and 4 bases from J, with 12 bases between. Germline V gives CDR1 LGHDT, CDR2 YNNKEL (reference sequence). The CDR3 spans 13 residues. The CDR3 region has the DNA TGTGCCAGCAGCAGAGGGTCTGGGTACGAGCAGTACGTC. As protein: CASSRGSGYEQYV.

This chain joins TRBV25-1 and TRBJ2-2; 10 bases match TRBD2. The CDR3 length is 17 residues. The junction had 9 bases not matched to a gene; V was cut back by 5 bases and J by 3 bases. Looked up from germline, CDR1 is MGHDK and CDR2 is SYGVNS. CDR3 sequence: CASSSQTSGAYTGELFF. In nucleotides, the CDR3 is TGTGCCAGCAGTTCTCAAACTAGCGGGGCCTACACCGGGGAGCTGTTTTTT.

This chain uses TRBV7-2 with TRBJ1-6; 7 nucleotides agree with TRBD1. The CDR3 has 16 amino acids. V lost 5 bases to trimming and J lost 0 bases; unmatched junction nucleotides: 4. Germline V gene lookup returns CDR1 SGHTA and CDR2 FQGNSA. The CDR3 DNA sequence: TGTGCCAGCAGCCTACAGGGGAGCTCCTATAATTCACCCCTCCACTTT. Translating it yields CASSLQGSSYNSPLHF.

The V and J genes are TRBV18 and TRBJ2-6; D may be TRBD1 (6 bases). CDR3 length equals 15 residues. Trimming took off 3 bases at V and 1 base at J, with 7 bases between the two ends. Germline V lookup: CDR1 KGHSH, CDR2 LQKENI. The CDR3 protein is CASSPTGSGANVLTF. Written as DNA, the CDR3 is TGTGCCAGCTCACCCACAGGGTCTGGGGCCAACGTCCTGACTTTC.

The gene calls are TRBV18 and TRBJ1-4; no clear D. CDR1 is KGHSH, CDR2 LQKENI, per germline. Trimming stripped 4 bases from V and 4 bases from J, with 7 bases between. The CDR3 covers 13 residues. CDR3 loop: CASSQELNEKLFF. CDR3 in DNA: TGTGCCAGCTCACAGGAGCTTAATGAAAAACTGTTTTTT.

CDR3 nucleotide sequence: TGTGCCAGCAGCGAGGGACAGGGGGCTAATTCACCCCTCCACTTT. Protein: CASSEGQGANSPLHF. The rearrangement links TRBV9 to TRBJ1-6, with TRBD1 matching over 12 bases. The CDR3 contains 15 residues. V lost 3 bases to trimming and J lost 6 bases; unmatched junction nucleotides: 1. Germline V lookup: CDR1 SGDLS, CDR2 YYNGEE.

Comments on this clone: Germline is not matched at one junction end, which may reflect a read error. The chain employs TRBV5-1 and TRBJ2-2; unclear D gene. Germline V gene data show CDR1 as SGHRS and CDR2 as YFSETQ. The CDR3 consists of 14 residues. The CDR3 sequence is CASSLQLRTGELFF. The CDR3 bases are TGTGCCAGCAGCTTGCAACTCCGCACCGGGGAGCTGTTTTTT.

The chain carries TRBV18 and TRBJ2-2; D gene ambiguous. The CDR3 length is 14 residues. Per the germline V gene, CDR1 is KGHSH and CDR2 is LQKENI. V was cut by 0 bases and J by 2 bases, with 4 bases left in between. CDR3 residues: CASSPPSNTGELFF. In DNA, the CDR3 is TGTGCCAGCTCACCACCCAGTAACACCGGGGAGCTGTTTTTT.

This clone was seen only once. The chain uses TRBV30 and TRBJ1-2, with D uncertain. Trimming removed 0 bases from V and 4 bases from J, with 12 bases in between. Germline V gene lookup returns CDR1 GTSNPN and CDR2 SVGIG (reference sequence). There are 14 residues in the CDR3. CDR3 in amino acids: CAWSVLGGIYGYTF. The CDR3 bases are TGTGCCTGGAGTGTACTTGGCGGGATCTATGGCTACACCTTC.

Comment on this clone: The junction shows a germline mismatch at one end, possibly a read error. DNA of the CDR3: TGTGCCAGCAGCTTGGATGGTAGCGGGTTCTCCTACAATGAGCAGTTCTTC. Translation gives CASSLDGSGFSYNEQFF. The chain links TRBV5-1 to TRBJ2-1, with TRBD2 matching over 7 bases. CDR1 and CDR2 (germline): SGHRS, YFSETQ. The CDR3 spans 17 residues.

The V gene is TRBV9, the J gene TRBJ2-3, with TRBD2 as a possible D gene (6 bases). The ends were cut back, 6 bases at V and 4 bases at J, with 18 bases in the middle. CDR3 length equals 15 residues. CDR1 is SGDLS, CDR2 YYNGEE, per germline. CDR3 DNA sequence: TGTGCCAGCACCACCGGCGGGGTCAGCCCAGATACGCAGTATTTT. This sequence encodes CASTTGGVSPDTQYF. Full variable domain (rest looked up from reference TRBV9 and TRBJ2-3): DSGVTQTPKHLITATGQRVTLRCSPRSGDLSVYWYQQSLDQGLQFLIQYYNGEERAKGNILERFSAQQFPDLHSELNLSSLELGDSALYFCASTTGGVSPDTQYFGPGTRLTVL.

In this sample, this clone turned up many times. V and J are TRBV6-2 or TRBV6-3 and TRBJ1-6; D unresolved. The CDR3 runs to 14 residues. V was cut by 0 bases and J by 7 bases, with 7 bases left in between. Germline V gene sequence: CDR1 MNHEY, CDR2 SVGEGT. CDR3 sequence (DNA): TGTGCCAGCAGTTACTCCGGTGAGAATTCACCCCTCCACTTT. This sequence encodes CASSYSGENSPLHF.

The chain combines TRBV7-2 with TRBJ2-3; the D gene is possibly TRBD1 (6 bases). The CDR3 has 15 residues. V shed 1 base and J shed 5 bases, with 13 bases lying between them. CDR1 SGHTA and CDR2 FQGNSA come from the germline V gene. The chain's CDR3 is CASSLGDNFIDTQYF. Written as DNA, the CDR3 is TGTGCCAGCAGCTTAGGGGACAATTTTATAGATACGCAGTATTTT.

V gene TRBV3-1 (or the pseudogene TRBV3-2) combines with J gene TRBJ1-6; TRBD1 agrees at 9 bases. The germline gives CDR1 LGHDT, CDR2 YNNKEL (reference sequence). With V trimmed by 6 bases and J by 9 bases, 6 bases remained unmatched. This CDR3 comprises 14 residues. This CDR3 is CASSPQGQGSPLHF. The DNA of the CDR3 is TGTGCCAGCAGTCCACAGGGACAGGGTTCACCCCTCCACTTT.

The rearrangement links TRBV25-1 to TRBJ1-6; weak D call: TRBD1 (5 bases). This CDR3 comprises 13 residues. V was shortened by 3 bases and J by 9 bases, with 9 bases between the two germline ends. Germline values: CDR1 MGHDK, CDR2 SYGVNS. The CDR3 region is CASSEMTVSPLHF. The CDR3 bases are TGTGCCAGCAGTGAGATGACAGTTTCACCCCTCCACTTT.

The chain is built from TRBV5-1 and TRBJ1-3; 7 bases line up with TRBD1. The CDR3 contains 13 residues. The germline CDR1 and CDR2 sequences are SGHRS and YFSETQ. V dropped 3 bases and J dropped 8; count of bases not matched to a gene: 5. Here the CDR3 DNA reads TGCGCCAGCAGCTACACAGGGGTGGACACCATATATTTT. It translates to CASSYTGVDTIYF.

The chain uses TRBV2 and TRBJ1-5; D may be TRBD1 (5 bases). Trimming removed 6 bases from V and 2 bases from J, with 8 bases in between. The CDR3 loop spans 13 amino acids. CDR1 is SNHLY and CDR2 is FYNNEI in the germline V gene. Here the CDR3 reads CASRGEGNQPQHF. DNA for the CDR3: TGTGCCAGCAGGGGGGAGGGCAATCAGCCCCAGCATTTT.

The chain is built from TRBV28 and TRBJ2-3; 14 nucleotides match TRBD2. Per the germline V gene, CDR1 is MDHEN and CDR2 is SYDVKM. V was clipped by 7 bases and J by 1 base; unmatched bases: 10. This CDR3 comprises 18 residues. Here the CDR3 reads CASNHGLAGGPRTDTQYF. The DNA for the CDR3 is TGTGCCAGCAACCACGGACTAGCGGGGGGACCACGCACAGATACGCAGTATTTT.

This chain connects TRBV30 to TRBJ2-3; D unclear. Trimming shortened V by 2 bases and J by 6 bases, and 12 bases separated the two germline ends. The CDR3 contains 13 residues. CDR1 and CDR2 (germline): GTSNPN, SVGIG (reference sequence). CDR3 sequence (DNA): TGTGCCTGGAGTCCTACACTGCGGGATACGCAGTATTTT. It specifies CAWSPTLRDTQYF.

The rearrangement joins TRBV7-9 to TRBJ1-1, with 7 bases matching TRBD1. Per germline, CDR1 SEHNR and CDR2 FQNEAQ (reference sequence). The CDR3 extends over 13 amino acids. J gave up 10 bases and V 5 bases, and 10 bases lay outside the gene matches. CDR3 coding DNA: TGTGCCAGCAGCCAGAAGGGACAGAGGAGAGCTTTCTTT. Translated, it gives CASSQKGQRRAFF. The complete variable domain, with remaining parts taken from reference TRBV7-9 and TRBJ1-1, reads DTGVSQNPRHKITKRGQNVTFRCDPISEHNRLYWYRQTLGQGPEFLTYFQNEAQLEKSRLLSDRFSAERPKGSFSTLEIQRTEQGDSAMYLCASSQKGQRRAFFGQGTRLTVV.